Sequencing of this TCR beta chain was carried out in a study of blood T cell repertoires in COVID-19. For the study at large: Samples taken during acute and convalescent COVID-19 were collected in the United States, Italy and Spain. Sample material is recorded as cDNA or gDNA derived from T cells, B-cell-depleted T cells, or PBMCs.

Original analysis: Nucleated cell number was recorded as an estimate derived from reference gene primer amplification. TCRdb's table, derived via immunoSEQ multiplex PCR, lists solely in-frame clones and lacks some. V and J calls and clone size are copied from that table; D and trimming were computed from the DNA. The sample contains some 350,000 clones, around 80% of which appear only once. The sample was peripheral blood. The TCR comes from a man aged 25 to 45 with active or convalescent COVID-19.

The CDR3 DNA reads as TGTGCCAGCAGCTTAGCCCAGGGGGGCTATGGCTACACCTTC. Protein product: CASSLAQGGYGYTF. This sequence joins TRBV11-2 and TRBJ1-2; 7 bases agree with TRBD1. The CDR3 is 14 residues long. With V trimmed by 1 base and J by 4 bases, 3 bases remained unmatched. Germline assignment: CDR1 SGHAT and CDR2 FQNNGV.